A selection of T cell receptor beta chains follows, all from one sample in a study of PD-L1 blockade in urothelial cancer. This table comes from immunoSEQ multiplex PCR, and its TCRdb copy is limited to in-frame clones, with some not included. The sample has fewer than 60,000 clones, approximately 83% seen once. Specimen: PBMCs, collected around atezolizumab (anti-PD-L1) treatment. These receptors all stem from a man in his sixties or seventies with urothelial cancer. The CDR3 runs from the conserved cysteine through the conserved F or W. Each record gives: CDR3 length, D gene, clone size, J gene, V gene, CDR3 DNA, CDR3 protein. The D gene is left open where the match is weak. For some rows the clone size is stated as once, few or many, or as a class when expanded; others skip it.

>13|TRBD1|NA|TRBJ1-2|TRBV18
TGTGCCAGCTCACCGACAGGGAACTATGGCTACACCTTC
CASSPTGNYGYTF
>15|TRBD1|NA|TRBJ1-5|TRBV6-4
TGTGCCAGCAGTGACACATTAACAGGGGATCAGCCCCAGCATTTT
CASSDTLTGDQPQHF
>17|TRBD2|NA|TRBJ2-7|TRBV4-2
TGTGCCAGCAGCCAAGAGTCTGGGGGACTACCCTCCTACGAGCAGTACTTC
CASSQESGGLPSYEQYF
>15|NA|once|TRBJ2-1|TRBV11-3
TGTGCCAGCTCCCGAGGTGGAGGGCCTTACAATGAGCAGTTCTTC
CASSRGGGPYNEQFF
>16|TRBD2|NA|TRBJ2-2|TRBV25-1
TGTGCCAGCAGTGGACTGAGCGGGACTCTAACCGGGGAGCTGTTTTTT
CASSGLSGTLTGELFF
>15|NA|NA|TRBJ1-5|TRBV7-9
TGTGCCAGCAGCTTGGACAGAAATAGCAATCAGCCCCAGCATTTT
CASSLDRNSNQPQHF
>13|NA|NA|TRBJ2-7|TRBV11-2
TGTGCCAGCAGCTTAAGCGAAGGTTACGAGCAGTACTTC
CASSLSEGYEQYF
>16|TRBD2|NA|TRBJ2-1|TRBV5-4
TGTGCCAGCAGCCTCCGACTAGCGGGAGACGTAAATGAGCAGTTCTTC
CASSLRLAGDVNEQFF
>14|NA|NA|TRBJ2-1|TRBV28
TGTGCCAGCAGTTTAGGGCAGTCCTACAATGAGCAGTTCTTC
CASSLGQSYNEQFF
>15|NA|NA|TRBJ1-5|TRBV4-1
TGCGCCAGCAGCCAAGACCGAGGGAACAATCAGCCCCAGCATTTT
CASSQDRGNNQPQHF
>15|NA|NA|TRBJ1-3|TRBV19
TGTGCCAGTAGTATTGATCGGGGAGCTGGAAACACCATATATTTT
CASSIDRGAGNTIYF
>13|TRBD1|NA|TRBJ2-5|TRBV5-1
TGCGCCAGCAGCAGGGGGCTACAAGAGACCCAGTACTTC
CASSRGLQETQYF
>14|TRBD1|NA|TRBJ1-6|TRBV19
TGTGCCAGTAGTCGCCGGGACAGGGATTCACCCCTCCACTTT
CASSRRDRDSPLHF
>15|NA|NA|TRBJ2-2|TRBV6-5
TGTGCCAGCAGTGGTAGGGGCACCCTGACCGGGGAGCTGTTTTTT
CASSGRGTLTGELFF
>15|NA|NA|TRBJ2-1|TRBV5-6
TGTGCCAGCAGCTTGTGGCAGTTCCCCTACAATGAGCAGTTCTTC
CASSLWQFPYNEQFF
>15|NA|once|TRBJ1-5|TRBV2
TGTGCCAGCAGTGAAACAGTTCTTAGCAATCAGCCCCAGCATTTT
CASSETVLSNQPQHF
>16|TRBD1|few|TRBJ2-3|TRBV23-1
TGCGCCAGCAGTCAATGGCAGGGGGTCGCCCCGGGATACGCGTATTTT
CASSQWQGVAPGYAYF
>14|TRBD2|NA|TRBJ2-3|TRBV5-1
TGCGCCAGCCGATTCGGGGGAGGGGCAGATACGCAGTATTTT
CASRFGGGADTQYF
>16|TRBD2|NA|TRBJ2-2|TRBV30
TGTGCCTGGAGTGGCACTAGCGGGAGGCTCACCGGGGAGCTGTTTTTT
CAWSGTSGRLTGELFF
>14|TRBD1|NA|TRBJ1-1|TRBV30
TGTGCCTGGGGTGAGGGACAGGAGAACACTGAAGCTTTCTTT
CAWGEGQENTEAFF
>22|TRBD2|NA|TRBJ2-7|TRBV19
TGTGCCAGTAGTATAGTGGGAACGGATGTAGGGACTAGCGGGAGGGCCACCTACGAGCAGTACTTC
CASSIVGTDVGTSGRATYEQYF
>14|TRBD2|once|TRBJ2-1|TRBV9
TGTGCCAGCAGCGCGACTAGCGGCTTGAATGAGCAGTTCTTC
CASSATSGLNEQFF
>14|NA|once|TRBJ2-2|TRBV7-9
TGTGCCAGCAGCTTAGAACTAAGTACCGGGGAGCTGTTTTTT
CASSLELSTGELFF
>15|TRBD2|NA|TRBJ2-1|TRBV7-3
TGTGCCAGCAGCTTGGGACTAGCTGTTTACAATGAGCAGTTCTTC
CASSLGLAVYNEQFF
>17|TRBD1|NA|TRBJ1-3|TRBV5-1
TGCGCCAGCAGCCCGAGGGGGACAGGGAGCTCTGGAAACACCATATATTTT
CASSPRGTGSSGNTIYF
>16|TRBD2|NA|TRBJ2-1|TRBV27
TGTGCCAGCAGTTCCTTAGGACTAGCGGGAGATAATAGAGAGTTCTTC
CASSSLGLAGDNREFF
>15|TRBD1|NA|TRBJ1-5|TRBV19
TGTGCCAGTAGTAGACAGGGGGTAAGGAATCAGCCCCAGCATTTT
CASSRQGVRNQPQHF
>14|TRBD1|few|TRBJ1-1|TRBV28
TGTGCCAGCAGTCCCCCGACAGGGGGCGAGGAAGCTTTCTTT
CASSPPTGGEEAFF
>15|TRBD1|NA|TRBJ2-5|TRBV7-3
TGTGCCAGCAGCCCTACCCGACAGGGGCGGGAGACCCAGTACTTC
CASSPTRQGRETQYF
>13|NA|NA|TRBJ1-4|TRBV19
TGTGCCAGTAGTCGAAGGGGGTCTGAAAAACTGTTTTTT
CASSRRGSEKLFF
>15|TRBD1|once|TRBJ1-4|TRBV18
TGTGCCAGCTCACCCTCGACAGGGGCGGAGGAAAAACTGTTTTTT
CASSPSTGAEEKLFF
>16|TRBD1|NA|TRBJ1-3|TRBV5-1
TGCGCCAGCAGCTTGGAGCGGACAGGGGTGGGGAACACCATATATTTT
CASSLERTGVGNTIYF
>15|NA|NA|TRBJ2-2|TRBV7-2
TGTGCCAGCAGGCAGAATAGGGGGAACACCGGGGAGCTGTTTTTT
CASRQNRGNTGELFF
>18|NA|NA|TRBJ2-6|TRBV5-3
TGTGCCAGAAGCTCGCGGGACGGTCTAAGCTCTGGGGCCAACGTCCTGACTTTC
CARSSRDGLSSGANVLTF
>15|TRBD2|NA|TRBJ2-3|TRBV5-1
TGCGCCAGCAGCTCGACTAGCGGGGGGGCAGATACGCAGTATTTT
CASSSTSGGADTQYF
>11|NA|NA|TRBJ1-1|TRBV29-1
TGCAGCGTTGCTTTTGCGGGGGCAGCTTTCTTT
CSVAFAGAAFF
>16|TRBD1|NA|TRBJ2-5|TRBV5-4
TGTGCCAGCAGCGGAGCCCACAGGGGGCAACAAGAGACCCAGTACTTC
CASSGAHRGQQETQYF
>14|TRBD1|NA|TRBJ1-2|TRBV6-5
TGTGCCAGCAGCTACCTGGGACAGGCGTATGGCTACACCTTC
CASSYLGQAYGYTF